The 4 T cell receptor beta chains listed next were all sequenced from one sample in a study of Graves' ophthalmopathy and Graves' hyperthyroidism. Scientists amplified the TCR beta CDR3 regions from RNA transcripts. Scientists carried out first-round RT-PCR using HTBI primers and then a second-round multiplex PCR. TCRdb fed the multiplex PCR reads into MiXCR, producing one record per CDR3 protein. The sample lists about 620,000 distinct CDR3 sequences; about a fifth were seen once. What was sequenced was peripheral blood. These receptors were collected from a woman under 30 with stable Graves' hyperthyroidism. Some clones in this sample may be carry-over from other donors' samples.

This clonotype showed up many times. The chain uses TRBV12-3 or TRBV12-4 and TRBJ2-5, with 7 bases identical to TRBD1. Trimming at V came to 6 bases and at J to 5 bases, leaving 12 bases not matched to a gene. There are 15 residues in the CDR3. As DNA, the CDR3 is TGTGCCAGCAGCCTAGATGATACAGGGGCCGAGACCCAGTACTTC. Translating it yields CASSLDDTGAETQYF.

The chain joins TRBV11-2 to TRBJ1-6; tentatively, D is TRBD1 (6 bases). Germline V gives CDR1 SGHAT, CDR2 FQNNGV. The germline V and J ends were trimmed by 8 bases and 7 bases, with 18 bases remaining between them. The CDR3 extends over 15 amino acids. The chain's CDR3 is CASSLVGQINSPLHF. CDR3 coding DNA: TGTGCCAGCTCTTTAGTCGGACAGATAAATTCACCCCTCCACTTT.

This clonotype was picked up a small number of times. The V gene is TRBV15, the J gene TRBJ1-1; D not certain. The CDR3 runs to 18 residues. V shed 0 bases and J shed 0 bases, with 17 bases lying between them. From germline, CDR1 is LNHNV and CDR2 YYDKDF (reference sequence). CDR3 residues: CATSRDRAETQMNTEAFF. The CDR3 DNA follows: TGTGCCACCAGCAGAGATCGGGCGGAAACCCAAATGAACACTGAAGCTTTCTTT.

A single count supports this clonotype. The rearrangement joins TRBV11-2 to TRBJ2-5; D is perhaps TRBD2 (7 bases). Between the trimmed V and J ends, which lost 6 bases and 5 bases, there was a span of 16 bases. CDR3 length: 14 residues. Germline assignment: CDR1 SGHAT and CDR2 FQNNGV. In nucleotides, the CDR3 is TGTGCCAGCAGGAGTGTGAGGGGGGGCGAGACCCAGTACTTC. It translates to CASRSVRGGETQYF.